This record covers a single T cell receptor (beta chain). Clones were sequenced by immunoSEQ multiplex PCR, and TCRdb holds only the in-frame ones, with some missing. The sample has under 40,000 clones, less than 90% seen once. These data originate in a study of PD-1 blockade in classical Hodgkin lymphoma. The time point denotes: newly diagnosed, previously untreated cHL patient sample. It was by magnetic negative selection that CD4+ T cells were purified from thawed PBMCs. Source material: CD4+ T cells from blood. The TCR originated in a human donor with classical Hodgkin lymphoma.

CDR3 sequence: CASTPTGGAWYGYTF. The CDR3 bases are TGTGCCAGCACCCCTACGGGGGGCGCGTGGTATGGCTACACCTTC. This chain joins TRBV28 and TRBJ1-2; D possibly corresponds to TRBD1 (6 bases). This CDR3 contains 15 residues. Germline-derived CDR1 and CDR2 are MDHEN and SYDVKM. V was shortened by 7 bases and J by 5 bases, with 20 bases between the two germline ends.